Listed below are T cell receptor beta chains from one sample, sequenced in a study of identical twins. TCRdb reanalysed the 5' RACE reads using MiXCR and keeps one entry per CDR3 protein. The table has 400,000 to 500,000 distinct CDR3 sequences, less than 20% seen once. What was sequenced was naive T cells sorted from blood. All receptors derive from a man over 45 in good health. CDR3s include the opening cysteine and the closing phenylalanine or tryptophan. The D gene is left open where the match is weak. Clone size is given for some rows only: seen once, a few or many times, or a class if the clone is expanded.

>TRBJ2-1|17|.|TRBV28|many
CASSLTGMGRPYNEQFF
TGTGCCAGCAGTTTAACGGGGATGGGGAGACCCTACAATGAGCAGTTCTTC
>TRBJ2-3|15|.|TRBV28|.
CASSLSPSSTDTQYF
TGTGCCAGCAGTTTATCGCCCAGTAGCACAGATACGCAGTATTTT
>TRBJ1-2|14|TRBD1|TRBV6-2/TRBV6-3|many
CASSPLHRGGGYTF
TGTGCCAGCAGCCCCCTTCACAGGGGTGGCGGCTACACCTTC
>TRBJ2-4|12|.|TRBV12-3/TRBV12-4|.
CASRRSKNIQYF
TGTGCCAGTCGCAGGTCCAAAAACATTCAGTACTTC
>TRBJ2-1|13|.|TRBV7-3|many
CASSVQRSNEQFF
TGTGCCAGCAGCGTTCAGCGGAGCAATGAGCAGTTCTTC
>TRBJ1-2|13|.|TRBV20-1|few
CSARSEEWNGYTF
TGCAGTGCTAGGTCCGAAGAGTGGAACGGCTACACCTTC
>TRBJ2-7|11|.|TRBV10-3|.
CASAVAYEQYF
TGTGCCTCGGCGGTAGCCTACGAGCAGTACTTC
>TRBJ1-1|15|.|TRBV5-1|few
CASSLSGLPNTEAFF
TGCGCCAGCAGCTTATCAGGCCTACCTAACACTGAAGCTTTCTTT
>TRBJ2-7|14|.|TRBV20-1|many
CSARDTGISYEQYF
TGCAGTGCTAGAGATACTGGGATCTCCTACGAGCAGTACTTC
>TRBJ2-5|15|.|TRBV11-2|many
CASSLDLQGGETQYF
TGTGCCAGCAGCTTAGATCTACAGGGTGGAGAGACCCAGTACTTC
>TRBJ2-7|15|TRBD1|TRBV7-9|many
CASSSPTGGEYEQYF
TGTGCCAGCAGCTCCCCGACAGGGGGCGAATACGAGCAGTACTTC
>TRBJ2-7|16|.|TRBV4-2|few
CASSQDLERTHYEQYF
TGTGCCAGCAGCCAAGATCTGGAGCGTACCCACTACGAGCAGTACTTC
>TRBJ2-6|18|TRBD1|TRBV10-3|.
CAISSRRTGGSGANVLTF
TGTGCCATCAGTTCTCGTCGGACAGGGGGCTCTGGGGCCAACGTCCTGACTTTC
>TRBJ1-2|14|.|TRBV5-1|.
CASNTGRGNYGYTF
TGCGCCAGCAACACAGGGCGAGGGAACTATGGCTACACCTTC
>TRBJ1-1|13|.|TRBV9|few
CASSVHGNTEAFF
TGTGCCAGCAGCGTTCACGGAAACACTGAAGCTTTCTTT
>TRBJ2-1|12|.|TRBV2|many
CASDREGNEQFF
TGTGCCAGTGACAGGGAGGGCAATGAGCAGTTCTTC
>TRBJ2-1|13|.|TRBV7-2|many
CASSLTLYNEQFF
TGTGCCAGCAGCTTAACACTTTACAATGAGCAGTTCTTC